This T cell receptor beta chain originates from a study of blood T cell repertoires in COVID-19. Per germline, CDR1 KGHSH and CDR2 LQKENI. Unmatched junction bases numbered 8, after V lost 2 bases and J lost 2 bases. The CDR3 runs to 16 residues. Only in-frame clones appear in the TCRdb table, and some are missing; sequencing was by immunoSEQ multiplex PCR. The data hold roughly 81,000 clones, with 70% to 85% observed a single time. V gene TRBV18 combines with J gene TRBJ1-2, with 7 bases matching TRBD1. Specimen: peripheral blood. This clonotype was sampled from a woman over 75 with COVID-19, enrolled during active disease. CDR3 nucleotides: TGTGCCAGCTCACCATTGGGAGCAGGGGGGAACTATGGCTACACCTTC. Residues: CASSPLGAGGNYGYTF.